This TCR beta chain was captured in a study of blood T cell repertoires in COVID-19. On the study more broadly: Specimens from acute and convalescent COVID-19 originated in the United States, Italy and Spain. PBMCs, B-cell-depleted T cells, or T cells provided the cDNA or gDNA that made up the material.

As handled by the study authors: Estimates of nucleated cell counts were drawn from the amplification of reference gene primers. Data came from immunoSEQ multiplex PCR; TCRdb stores just in-frame clones and leaves some out. V, J and clone size derive from that table, while D and trimming were established from the DNA sequence. The sample shows under 200,000 clones, about 85% of them seen only once. CDR1 and CDR2 (germline): MNHEY, SVGAGI. This CDR3 has 15 amino acids. The V end lost 2 bases, the J end lost 4 bases, and 14 bases lay between the germline ends. The TCR was taken from an elderly woman with acute or convalescent COVID-19. What was sequenced was peripheral blood. The V gene is TRBV6-5, the J gene TRBJ2-5, with a tentative D call TRBD2 (5 bases). CDR3 nucleotides: TGTGCCAGCAGTTACGGAGGTGGGATTGGAGAGACCCAGTACTTC. Protein sequence: CASSYGGGIGETQYF.